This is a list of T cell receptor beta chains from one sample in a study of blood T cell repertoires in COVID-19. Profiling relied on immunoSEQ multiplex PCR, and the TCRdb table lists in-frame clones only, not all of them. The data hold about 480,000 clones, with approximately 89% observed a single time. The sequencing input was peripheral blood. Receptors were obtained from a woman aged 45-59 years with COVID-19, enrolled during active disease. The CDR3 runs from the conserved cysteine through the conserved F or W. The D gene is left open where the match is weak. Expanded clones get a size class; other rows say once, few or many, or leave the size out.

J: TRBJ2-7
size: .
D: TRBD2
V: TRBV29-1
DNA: TGCAGCGTGGCCGGGACTAGACACTACGAGCAGTACTTC
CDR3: CSVAGTRHYEQYF

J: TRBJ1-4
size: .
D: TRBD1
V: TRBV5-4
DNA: TGTGCCAGCAGCTCCGGAAGAGACAGGGGTGCAACTAATGAAAAACTGTTTTTT
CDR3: CASSSGRDRGATNEKLFF

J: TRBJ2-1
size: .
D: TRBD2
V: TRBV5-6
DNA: TGTGCCAGCAGCTTGGCCGGTTTAGGGCTAGCGGGGACTAAGCAGTTCTTC
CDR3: CASSLAGLGLAGTKQFF

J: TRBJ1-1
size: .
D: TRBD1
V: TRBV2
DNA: TGTGCCAGCAGGGTGGGACAGCTGAACACTGAAGCTTTCTTT
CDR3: CASRVGQLNTEAFF

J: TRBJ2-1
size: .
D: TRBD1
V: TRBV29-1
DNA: TGCAGCGCCGGGAGACAGGGGCCCTTCGACAATGAGCAGTTCTTC
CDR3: CSAGRQGPFDNEQFF

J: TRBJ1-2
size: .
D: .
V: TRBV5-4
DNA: TGTGCCAGCACTAGACAGAGCGTAGACTATGGCTACACCTTC
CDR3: CASTRQSVDYGYTF

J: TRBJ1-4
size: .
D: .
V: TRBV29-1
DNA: TGCAGCGGCGGGATGAGCGGCGAAAAACTGTTTTTT
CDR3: CSGGMSGEKLFF

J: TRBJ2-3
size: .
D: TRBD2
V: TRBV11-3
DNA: TGTGCCAGCAGCTTTGACCCGGGACTAGCGGGGGGATCGGATACGCAGTATTTT
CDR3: CASSFDPGLAGGSDTQYF

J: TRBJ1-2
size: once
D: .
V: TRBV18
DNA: TGTGCCAGCTCACCTACCGGGGAGGGAATGATAAACTATGGCTACACCTTC
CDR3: CASSPTGEGMINYGYTF

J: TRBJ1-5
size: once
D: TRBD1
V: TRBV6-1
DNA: TGTGCCAGCAGTGAGTGGGACAGTGATAGCAATCAGCCCCAGCATTTT
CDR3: CASSEWDSDSNQPQHF

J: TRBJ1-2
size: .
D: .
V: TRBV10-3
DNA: TGTGCCATCAGTGCCAGGCAGGGTTTAATAGAAGGCTACACCTTC
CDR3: CAISARQGLIEGYTF

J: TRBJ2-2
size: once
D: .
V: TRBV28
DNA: TGTGCCAGCAGTCCCCCGACAGGGAACACCGGGGAGCTGTTTTTT
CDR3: CASSPPTGNTGELFF

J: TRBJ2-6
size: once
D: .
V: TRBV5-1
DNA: TGCGCCAGCAGCTTACAGGTCTCTGGGGCCAACGTCCTGACTTTC
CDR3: CASSLQVSGANVLTF

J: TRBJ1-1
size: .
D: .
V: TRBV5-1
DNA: TGCGCCAGCTCCCGGCAGGGGAGTGAAGCTTTCTTT
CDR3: CASSRQGSEAFF

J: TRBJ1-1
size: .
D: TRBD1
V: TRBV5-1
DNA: TGCGCCAGCAGCCCACAGGGGACTGAAGCTTTCTTT
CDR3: CASSPQGTEAFF

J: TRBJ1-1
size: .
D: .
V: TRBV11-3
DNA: TGTGCCAGCAGCCTTAGTGGGAACACTGAAGCTTTCTTT
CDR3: CASSLSGNTEAFF

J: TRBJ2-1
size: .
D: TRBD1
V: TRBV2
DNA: TGTGCCAGCAGGATGGGACAGGGGCACAATGAGCAGTTCTTC
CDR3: CASRMGQGHNEQFF

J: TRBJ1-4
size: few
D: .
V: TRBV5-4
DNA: TGTGCCAGCAGCCAAGGGGGTCTATTAACTAATGAAAAACTGTTTTTT
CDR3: CASSQGGLLTNEKLFF

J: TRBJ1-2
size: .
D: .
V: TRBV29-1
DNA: TGCAGCGTTAGCACAGGGAATGGCTACACCTTC
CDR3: CSVSTGNGYTF

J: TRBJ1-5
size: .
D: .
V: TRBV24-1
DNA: TGTGCCACCAGTGAAAGAGGACAGAATCAGCCCCAGCATTTT
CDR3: CATSERGQNQPQHF

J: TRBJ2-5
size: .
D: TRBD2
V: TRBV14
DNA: TGTGCCAGCAGTCTAACTAGCGGCCAAGAGACCCAGTACTTC
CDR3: CASSLTSGQETQYF

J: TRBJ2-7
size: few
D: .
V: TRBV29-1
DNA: TGCAGCGTTGTAGAGGCGGGTAGGTTAGCCTACGAGCAGTACTTC
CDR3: CSVVEAGRLAYEQYF

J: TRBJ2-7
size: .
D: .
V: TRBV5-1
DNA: TGCGCCAGCAGCTTGGAGGGCGAAGGGGGCGAGCAGTACTTC
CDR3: CASSLEGEGGEQYF

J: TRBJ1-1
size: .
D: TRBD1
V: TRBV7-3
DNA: TGTGCCAGCAGCTCCACTGAACAGGGGGCATTGTACACTGAAGCTTTCTTT
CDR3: CASSSTEQGALYTEAFF

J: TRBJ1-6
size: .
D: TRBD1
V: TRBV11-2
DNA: TGTGCCAGCAGCACTCCAATCTTCGGGACAGGGGTTGGATCACCCCTCCACTTT
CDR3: CASSTPIFGTGVGSPLHF

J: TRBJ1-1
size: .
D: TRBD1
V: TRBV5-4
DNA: TGTGCCAGCAGCCCAGGGGGCCCCCGTAACACTGAAGCTTTCTTT
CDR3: CASSPGGPRNTEAFF

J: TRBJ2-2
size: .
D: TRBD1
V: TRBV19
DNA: TGTGCCAGTAGTATCCGGACAGGGGGGAACACCGGGGAGCTGTTTTTT
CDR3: CASSIRTGGNTGELFF

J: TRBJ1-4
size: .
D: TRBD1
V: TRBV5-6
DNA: TGTGCCAGCAGCGGCGGGACAGGGAAAGGGGAAAAACTGTTTTTT
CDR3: CASSGGTGKGEKLFF

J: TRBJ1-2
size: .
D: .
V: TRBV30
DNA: TGTGCCTGGAGACAGAGAGATGGCTACACCTTC
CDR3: CAWRQRDGYTF

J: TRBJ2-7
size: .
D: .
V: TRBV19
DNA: TGTGCCAGTAGTAACGGGGGTGGGACCTACGAGCAGTACTTC
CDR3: CASSNGGGTYEQYF

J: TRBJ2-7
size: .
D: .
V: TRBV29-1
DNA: TGCAGCGTTTCGACAACATCCTACGAGCAGTACTTC
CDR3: CSVSTTSYEQYF

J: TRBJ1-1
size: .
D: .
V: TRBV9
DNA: TGTGCCAGCAGCGTAGGCGGGGGCAGGCCATCCCCAAGGAACACTGAAGCTTTCTTT
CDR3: CASSVGGGRPSPRNTEAFF

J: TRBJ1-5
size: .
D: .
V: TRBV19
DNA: TGTGCCAGTCGCACGCTTACAGCAGGGGAAGTTAGTAATCAGCCCCAGCATTTT
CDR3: CASRTLTAGEVSNQPQHF

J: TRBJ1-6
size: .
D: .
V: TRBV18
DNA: TGTGCCAGCTCACCGCCGTCTCGGTCACCCCTCCACTTT
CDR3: CASSPPSRSPLHF

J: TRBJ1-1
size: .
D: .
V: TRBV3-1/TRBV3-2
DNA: TGTGCCAGCAGCCAAATCCGGAACACTGAAGCTTTCTTT
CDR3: CASSQIRNTEAFF

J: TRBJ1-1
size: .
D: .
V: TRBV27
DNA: TGTGCCAGCAGTTCTCCGGGGGGCCTGAGGACTGAAGCTTTCTTT
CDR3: CASSSPGGLRTEAFF

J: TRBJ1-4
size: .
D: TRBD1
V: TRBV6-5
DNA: TGTGCCAGCAGAGACAGGGGAGGAACTAATGAAAAACTGTTTTTT
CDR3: CASRDRGGTNEKLFF

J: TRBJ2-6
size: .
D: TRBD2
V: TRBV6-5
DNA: TGTGCCAGCAGTCCTGGGAGGGCTGGGGCCAACGTCCTGACTTTC
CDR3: CASSPGRAGANVLTF

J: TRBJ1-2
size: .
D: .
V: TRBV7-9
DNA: TGTGCCAGCAGCTTAGCAGGACTCTATGGCTACACCTTC
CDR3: CASSLAGLYGYTF

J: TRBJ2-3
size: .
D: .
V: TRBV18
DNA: TGTGCCAGCTCACTCGGTGACTCGAGGAGGAGCACAGATACGCAGTATTTT
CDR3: CASSLGDSRRSTDTQYF

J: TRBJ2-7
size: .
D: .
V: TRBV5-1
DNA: TGCGCCAGCAGCTTGGCGGACATCGGGTGGGACGAGCAGTACTTC
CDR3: CASSLADIGWDEQYF

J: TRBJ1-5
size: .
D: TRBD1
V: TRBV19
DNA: TGTGCCACAAGGGGGCCCGCGGGCAATCAGCCCCAGCATTTT
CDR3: CATRGPAGNQPQHF

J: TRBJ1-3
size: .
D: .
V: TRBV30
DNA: TGTGCCTGGAGTGATCGGACAGTAAGCTCTGGAAACACCATATATTTT
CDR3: CAWSDRTVSSGNTIYF

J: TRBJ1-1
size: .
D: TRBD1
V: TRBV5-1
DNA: TGCGCCAGCAGCTCGTCACAGGGGGCAGCTTTCTTT
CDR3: CASSSSQGAAFF

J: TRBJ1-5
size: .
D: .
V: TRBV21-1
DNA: TGTGCCAGCAGCAAAGTCTGGGAGGTTTATTCTTATAGCAATCAGCCCCAGCATTTT
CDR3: CASSKVWEVYSYSNQPQHF

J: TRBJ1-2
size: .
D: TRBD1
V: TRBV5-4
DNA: TGTGCCAGCAGCTTGGCAGGGGGCGCGAACTATGGCTACACCTTC
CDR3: CASSLAGGANYGYTF

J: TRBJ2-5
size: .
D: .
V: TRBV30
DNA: TGTGCCTGGAGTAAAGCGGGTGAGACCCAGTACTTC
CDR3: CAWSKAGETQYF

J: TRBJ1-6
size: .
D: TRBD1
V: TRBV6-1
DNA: TGTGCCAGCAGTGAACAACCTACCGGGACAGGGAATTCACCCCTCCACTTT
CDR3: CASSEQPTGTGNSPLHF